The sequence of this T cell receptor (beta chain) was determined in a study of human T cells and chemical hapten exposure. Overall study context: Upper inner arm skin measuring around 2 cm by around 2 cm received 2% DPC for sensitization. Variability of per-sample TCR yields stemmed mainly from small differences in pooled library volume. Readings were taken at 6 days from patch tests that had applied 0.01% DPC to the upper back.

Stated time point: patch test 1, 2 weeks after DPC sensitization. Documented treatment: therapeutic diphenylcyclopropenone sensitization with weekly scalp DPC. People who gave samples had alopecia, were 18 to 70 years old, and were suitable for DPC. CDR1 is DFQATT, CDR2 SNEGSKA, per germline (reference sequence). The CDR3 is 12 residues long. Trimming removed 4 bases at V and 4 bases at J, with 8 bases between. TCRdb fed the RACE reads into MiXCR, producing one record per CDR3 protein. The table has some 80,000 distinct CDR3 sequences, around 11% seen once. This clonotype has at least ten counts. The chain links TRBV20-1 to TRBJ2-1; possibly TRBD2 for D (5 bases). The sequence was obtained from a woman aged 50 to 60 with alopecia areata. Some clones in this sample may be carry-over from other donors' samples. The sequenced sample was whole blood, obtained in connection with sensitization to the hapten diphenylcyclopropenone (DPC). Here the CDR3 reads CSANREYNEQFF. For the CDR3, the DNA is TGCAGTGCTAATAGGGAGTACAATGAGCAGTTCTTC.